These 28 T cell receptor beta chains were sequenced from one sample in a study of PD-1 and CTLA-4 blockade in melanoma (dated by TCRdb to about 2021). Library method: the immunoSEQ multiplex PCR assay. TCRdb took over this immuneACCESS table, retaining in-frame rearrangements with V and J assigned. Such tables are incomplete; in checked studies, under half of the missing clones stem from an unresolved V gene, and the remainder is unexplained. The sample yields 30,000 or so clones; approximately 89% were counted once. The ten largest clones add up to approximately 8.6% of the sample. The sample consisted of CD8+ T cells from peripheral blood, taken from a patient given anti-PD-1 treatment. Source of these receptors: a human donor with melanoma.

The rearrangement uses TRBV7-9 and TRBJ2-7; D uncertain. Between the trimmed V and J ends, which lost 5 bases and 2 bases, there was a span of 7 bases. The V gene's germline CDR1 is SEHNR and CDR2 FQNEAQ (reference sequence). CDR3 length: 12 amino acids. The CDR3 coding sequence is TGTGCCAGCAGCGGACCTCCCTACGAGCAGTACTTC. Protein sequence: CASSGPPYEQYF.

The gene calls are TRBV15 and TRBJ2-2; no clear D. This CDR3 spans 16 amino acids. The V end lost 0 bases, the J end lost 0 bases, and 8 bases lay between the germline ends. Looked up from germline, CDR1 is LNHNV and CDR2 is YYDKDF (reference sequence). In DNA form, the CDR3 reads TGTGCCACCAGCAGAGATAAGGGAACGAACACCGGGGAGCTGTTTTTT. It encodes CATSRDKGTNTGELFF.

The rearrangement uses TRBV5-1 and TRBJ2-3; 8 bases are shared with TRBD1. The CDR3 spans 15 residues. V lost 2 bases, J lost 4 bases, and 6 bases stayed unmatched. CDR1 is SGHRS and CDR2 is YFSETQ in the germline V gene. The DNA for the CDR3 is TGCGCCAGCAGCTTCCAGGGGGCGCGACCAGATACGCAGTATTTT. Translated: CASSFQGARPDTQYF.

This clone was detected once. The genes are TRBV11-1 and TRBJ1-1, with 7 bases matching TRBD1. V was clipped by 3 bases and J by 1 base; unmatched bases: 2. The CDR3 extends over 14 amino acids. The germline CDR1 and CDR2 sequences are SGHAT and FQDESV (reference sequence). CDR3 DNA: TGTGCCAGCAGCTTCGGGACAGCGAACACTGAAGCTTTCTTT. Its translation is CASSFGTANTEAFF.

The V and J genes are TRBV28 and TRBJ2-3; possible D gene TRBD2, 5 bases. Trimming removed 2 bases at V and 5 bases at J, with 14 bases between. CDR3 size: 15 residues. Germline assignment: CDR1 MDHEN and CDR2 SYDVKM. The CDR3 spells CASSLISNSGDTQYF. In nucleotides, the CDR3 is TGTGCCAGCAGTTTAATCAGCAACAGCGGAGATACGCAGTATTTT.

The chain combines TRBV7-9 with TRBJ2-5, with TRBD1 as a possible D gene (6 bases). V lost 6 bases and J 4 bases, leaving 21 bases between the germline ends. The V gene's germline CDR1 is SEHNR and CDR2 FQNEAQ (reference sequence). This CDR3 region has 16 residues. The chain's CDR3 is CASRSPTGPGGETQYF. CDR3 DNA: TGTGCCAGCAGGTCGCCGACAGGCCCCGGAGGAGAGACCCAGTACTTC.

The V call is TRBV9, the J call TRBJ1-1; a weak D match, TRBD1 (6 bases). The V end was cut by 4 bases, the J end by 1 base, with 17 bases between. In germline, CDR1 is SGDLS, CDR2 YYNGEE. The CDR3 is made up of 16 amino acids. In DNA, the CDR3 is TGTGCCAGCAGCCCGAGGGGGACGAACTCGAACACTGAAGCTTTCTTT. Translating gives CASSPRGTNSNTEAFF.

The chain employs TRBV15 and TRBJ2-1, with D maybe TRBD2 (6 bases). The germline gives CDR1 LNHNV, CDR2 YYDKDF (reference sequence). CDR3 length: 16 residues. V shed 4 bases and J shed 3 bases, with 16 bases lying between them. DNA of the CDR3: TGTGCCACCAGCACCTTGGACGGGACTTTCTACAATGAGCAGTTCTTC. Protein product: CATSTLDGTFYNEQFF.

The rearrangement links TRBV15 to TRBJ2-7; weak D call: TRBD2 (5 bases). From germline, CDR1 is LNHNV and CDR2 YYDKDF (reference sequence). CDR3 length equals 13 residues. Trimming removed 3 bases at V and 0 bases at J, with 6 bases between. CDR3 amino acids: CATSSGVSYEQYF. The CDR3 DNA follows: TGTGCCACCAGCAGCGGGGTCTCCTACGAGCAGTACTTC.

The genes are TRBV10-2 and TRBJ2-7; D gene uncertain. Deletions cut 3 bases from V and 3 bases from J, with 15 bases between. The germline V gene encodes CDR1 WSHSY and CDR2 SAAADI. This CDR3 comprises 15 residues. The DNA for the CDR3 is TGCGCCAGCAGTGATATGGCCTCGGATCTCTACGAGCAGTACTTC. Its translation is CASSDMASDLYEQYF.

This chain connects TRBV5-1 to TRBJ2-7; D remains unclear. V shed 0 bases and J shed 3 bases, with 1 base lying between them. The germline V gene encodes CDR1 SGHRS and CDR2 YFSETQ. This CDR3 is 11 amino acids long. CDR3 in amino acids: CASSLGYEQYF. The CDR3 DNA is TGCGCCAGCAGCTTGGGCTACGAGCAGTACTTC.

The J gene is TRBJ2-1, the V gene TRBV30; a weak D match, TRBD1 (5 bases). Trimming shortened V by 8 bases and J by 4 bases, and 9 bases separated the two germline ends. CDR1 and CDR2 (germline): GTSNPN, SVGIG (reference sequence). The CDR3 has 11 residues. The CDR3 DNA sequence: TGTGCCGGTAGGGGATACAATGAGCAGTTCTTC. This codes for CAGRGYNEQFF.

The chain uses TRBV3-1 (or the pseudogene TRBV3-2) and TRBJ2-5; TRBD2 matches 11 bases. V shed 3 bases, J shed 2 bases, and the junction held 2 bases outside the gene matches. The germline gives CDR1 LGHDT, CDR2 YNNKEL (reference sequence). The CDR3 length is 15 residues. The CDR3 bases are TGTGCCAGCAGCCAGACTAGCGGGGTTCAAGAGACCCAGTACTTC. This translates into CASSQTSGVQETQYF.

A few counts support this clone. This chain links TRBV4-1 with TRBJ2-7; possible D gene TRBD2, 5 bases. The CDR3 has 18 amino acids. Germline V gene data show CDR1 as MGHRA and CDR2 as YSYEKL. Trimming shortened V by 1 base and J by 0 bases, and 19 bases separated the two germline ends. The CDR3 here is CASSQVLSVERSSYEQYF. The CDR3 DNA reads TGCGCCAGCAGCCAAGTCTTATCCGTTGAGCGGAGCTCCTACGAGCAGTACTTC.

The chain has TRBV30 and TRBJ1-3, with no clear D. The CDR3 runs to 15 residues. CDR1 and CDR2 (germline): GTSNPN, SVGIG (reference sequence). Trimming cost V 0 bases and J 0 bases, with 9 bases left between them. This chain's CDR3 is CAWSVGSSSGNTIYF. As DNA, the CDR3 is TGTGCCTGGAGTGTAGGATCCTCCTCTGGAAACACCATATATTTT.

The V call is TRBV6-4, the J call TRBJ2-3; D is perhaps TRBD1 (6 bases). In germline, CDR1 is MRHNA, CDR2 SNTAGT. The ends were cut back, 4 bases at V and 6 bases at J, with 14 bases in the middle. CDR3 length equals 14 residues. As DNA, the CDR3 is TGTGCCAGCAGTGTAGGTTCAGGGGAGGATACGCAGTATTTT. It specifies CASSVGSGEDTQYF.

The chain has TRBV30 and TRBJ2-7; TRBD2 matches at 9 bases. The CDR3 sequence is 14 residues long. Germline lookup yields CDR1 GTSNPN and CDR2 SVGIG (reference sequence). V gave up 0 bases and J gave up 7 bases; unmatched junction bases: 7. CDR3: CAWSVLAGVVEQYF. The CDR3, as DNA: TGTGCCTGGAGTGTATTAGCGGGAGTTGTTGAGCAGTACTTC.

The V gene is TRBV19, the J gene TRBJ2-3; a weak D match, TRBD2 (7 bases). CDR1 is LNHDA, CDR2 SQIVND, per germline (reference sequence). The germline V and J ends were trimmed by 6 bases and 5 bases, with 24 bases remaining between them. There are 17 residues in the CDR3. In nucleotides, the CDR3 is TGTGCCAGTAGCCGAGGGGAGGGGGGGCTGAGTATAGATACGCAGTATTTT. Encoded protein: CASSRGEGGLSIDTQYF.

The rearrangement joins TRBV29-1 to TRBJ1-1; 9 positions match TRBD1. CDR3 size: 14 residues. The V and J ends lost 4 bases and 2 bases, in that order; junction bases with no gene match: 5. Germline CDR1 and CDR2: SQVTM and ANQGSEA. The CDR3 DNA reads as TGCAGCGTTGCCGGGACAGGGTCTAACACTGAAGCTTTCTTT. This codes for CSVAGTGSNTEAFF.

The chain employs TRBV9 and TRBJ1-5; D perhaps matches TRBD1 (5 bases). The CDR3 loop spans 14 amino acids. V gave up 4 bases and J gave up 5 bases, with 13 bases separating them. Germline lookup yields CDR1 SGDLS and CDR2 YYNGEE. CDR3 protein: CASSSGGVDQPQHF. For the CDR3, the DNA is TGTGCCAGCAGCTCCGGAGGGGTTGATCAGCCCCAGCATTTT.

The chain couples TRBV11-2 to TRBJ2-6; unclear D gene. Germline V gene sequence: CDR1 SGHAT, CDR2 FQNNGV. This CDR3 is 16 amino acids long. Trimming took 3 bases from V and 7 from J, leaving 16 bases between them. The CDR3 loop is CASSFPTEAIANVLTF. CDR3 DNA sequence: TGTGCCAGCAGCTTCCCCACAGAGGCAATCGCCAACGTCCTGACTTTC.

V gene TRBV7-9 combines with J gene TRBJ2-1; 10 nucleotides match TRBD2. The V segment lost 2 bases and the J segment 0 bases; nucleotides outside the gene matches: 10. The CDR3 sequence is 19 residues long. Looked up from germline, CDR1 is SEHNR and CDR2 is FQNEAQ (reference sequence). The CDR3 is CASSLTVAKRGGSYNEQFF. The DNA for the CDR3 is TGTGCCAGCAGCTTAACCGTAGCGAAGCGGGGGGGCTCCTACAATGAGCAGTTCTTC.

In nucleotides, the CDR3 is TGTGCCAGCAGCTCCATTGGGGTTCTCTCTGGGGCCAACGTCCTGACTTTC. Its protein is CASSSIGVLSGANVLTF. The chain links TRBV7-2 to TRBJ2-6; D unresolved. The CDR3 contains 17 residues. The germline CDR1 and CDR2 sequences are SGHTA and FQGNSA. The ends were cut back, 4 bases at V and 0 bases at J, with 13 bases in the middle.

The gene calls are TRBV7-9 and TRBJ2-1; 10 bases line up with TRBD2. The CDR3 runs to 15 residues. CDR1 SEHNR and CDR2 FQNEAQ come from the germline V gene (reference sequence). The V and J ends lost 1 base and 9 bases, in that order; junction bases with no gene match: 6. CDR3 sequence: CASSLDASGSGEQFF. The CDR3 DNA follows: TGTGCCAGCAGCTTAGACGCTAGCGGGAGTGGTGAGCAGTTCTTC.

The chain carries TRBV9 and TRBJ2-3, with no clear D. Trimming left V 0 bases short and J 3 bases short, with 2 bases between. Germline V CDR1 and CDR2: SGDLS, YYNGEE. The CDR3 contains 12 residues. The DNA of the CDR3 is TGTGCCAGCAGCGTAGGGACAGATACGCAGTATTTT. Translation: CASSVGTDTQYF. The full variable domain, its missing parts supplied by reference TRBV9 and TRBJ2-3, is DSGVTQTPKHLITATGQRVTLRCSPRSGDLSVYWYQQSLDQGLQFLIQYYNGEERAKGNILERFSAQQFPDLHSELNLSSLELGDSALYFCASSVGTDTQYFGPGTRLTVL.

The rearrangement links TRBV3-1 (or the pseudogene TRBV3-2) to TRBJ2-1; no definite D call. Germline V gene data show CDR1 as LGHDT and CDR2 as YNNKEL (reference sequence). The germline V and J ends were trimmed by 0 bases and 1 base, with 10 bases remaining between them. The CDR3 consists of 16 residues. CDR3 coding DNA: TGTGCCAGCAGCCAAGAAATAGGTCTGTCCTACAATGAGCAGTTCTTC. It translates to CASSQEIGLSYNEQFF.

The chain uses TRBV7-2 and TRBJ2-7; no definite D call. V was cut by 3 bases and J by 3 bases, with 9 bases left in between. Per germline, CDR1 SGHTA and CDR2 FQGNSA. The CDR3 is 13 amino acids. The CDR3 here is CASSFGENYEQYF. The CDR3 region has the DNA TGTGCCAGCAGCTTTGGGGAAAACTACGAGCAGTACTTC. Filled out from reference TRBV7-2 and TRBJ2-7, the complete variable domain reads GAGVSQSPSNKVTEKGKDVELRCDPISGHTALYWYRQSLGQGLEFLIYFQGNSAPDKSGLPSDRFSAERTGGSVSTLTIQRTQQEDSAVYLCASSFGENYEQYFGPGTRLTVT.

This clone showed up just a few times. The chain uses TRBV5-1 and TRBJ1-6; no reliable D call. CDR3 length: 16 amino acids. V was shortened by 0 bases and J by 2 bases, with 9 bases between the two germline ends. Germline V lookup: CDR1 SGHRS, CDR2 YFSETQ. The DNA of the CDR3 is TGCGCCAGCAGCTTGGTTCCTGAAGCCTATAATTCACCCCTCCACTTT. It yields the protein CASSLVPEAYNSPLHF.